This entry describes one T cell receptor (beta chain). Its antigen is as yet unknown. At one of its ends the junction is not consistent with the germline gene, which may arise from a read error. The entry originates in a study of Graves' ophthalmopathy and Graves' hyperthyroidism. Broader study findings: Ophthalmopathy progression prediction by the model yielded a sensitivity of 70.59% and a specificity of 72% to 75%.

Amplification from RNA transcripts yielded the TCR beta CDR3 regions. A first-round RT-PCR used HTBI primers, followed by a second-round multiplex PCR. Each CDR3 protein gets one entry after TCRdb re-called the multiplex PCR reads with MiXCR. The sample yields about 240,000 distinct CDR3 sequences, around 50% seen once. This CDR3 region has 15 residues. Germline assignment: CDR1 SSHAT and CDR2 FNYEAQ (reference sequence). Pregnancy or lactation, uncontrolled infections and other autoimmune diseases were grounds for excluding patients. Clinical symptoms, serum thyroxine, TRAb, thyroid ultrasound and orbital computed tomography formed the basis of diagnosis.

V and J are TRBV7-7 and TRBJ2-2; D unclear. The sample comprised peripheral blood. The clonotype was recovered from an adult man with Graves' ophthalmopathy. In DNA, the CDR3 is TGTGCTAGCAGCTTAGGTCCCGGGAACACCGGGGAGCTGTTTTTT. Translation: CASSLGPGNTGELFF.